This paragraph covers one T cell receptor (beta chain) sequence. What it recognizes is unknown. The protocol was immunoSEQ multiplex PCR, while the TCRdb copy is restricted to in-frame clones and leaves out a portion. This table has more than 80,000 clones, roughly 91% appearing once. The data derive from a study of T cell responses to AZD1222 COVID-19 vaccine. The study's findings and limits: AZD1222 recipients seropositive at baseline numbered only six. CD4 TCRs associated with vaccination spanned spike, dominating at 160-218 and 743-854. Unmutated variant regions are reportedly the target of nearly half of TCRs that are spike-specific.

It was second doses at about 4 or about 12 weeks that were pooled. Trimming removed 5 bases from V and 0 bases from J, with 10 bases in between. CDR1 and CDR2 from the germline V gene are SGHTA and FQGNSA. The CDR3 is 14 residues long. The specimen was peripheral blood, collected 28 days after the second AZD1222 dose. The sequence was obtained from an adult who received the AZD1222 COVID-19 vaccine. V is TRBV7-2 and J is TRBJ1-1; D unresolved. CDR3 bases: TGTGCCAGCAGCGCGCAGGCTTTGAACACTGAAGCTTTCTTT. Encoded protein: CASSAQALNTEAFF.